Below are 24 T cell receptor beta chains sequenced from a single sample in a study of shared clonotypes between healthy human individuals. Assay: immunoSEQ multiplex PCR; the TCRdb copy retains only in-frame clones and omits some. The sample consists of roughly 590,000 clones, 95% to 96% of them appearing once. Naive CD8 cells were CD45RO-negative, positively selected for CCR7, excluding terminally differentiated effector memory CD45RA+ cells. The sequencing sample was made of naive CD8+ T cells sorted from blood. These receptors originate from a woman in her twenties or thirties in good health.

The chain carries TRBV5-4 and TRBJ2-7; D unresolved. The germline V gene has CDR1 SGHNT and CDR2 YYREEE (reference sequence). The germline V and J ends were trimmed by 6 bases and 1 base, with 8 bases remaining between them. The CDR3 is 12 residues long. CDR3 amino acids: CASTGPSYEQYF. DNA for the CDR3: TGTGCCAGCACCGGGCCATCCTACGAGCAGTACTTC.

With respect to this clone: Germline and junction disagree at one end, which may indicate a read error. Other DNA sequences in the same sample also yield this CDR3. The chain joins TRBV19 to TRBJ2-7; TRBD2 matches at 9 bases. The CDR3 sequence is 14 residues long. Germline V gene sequence: CDR1 LNHDA, CDR2 SQIVND (reference sequence). As DNA, the CDR3 is TGTGCCAGTAGCATAGCGGGAGCGGGCTACGAGCAGTACTTC. Translating gives CASSIAGAGYEQYF.

The chain combines TRBV4-1 with TRBJ1-4; tentatively, D is TRBD1 (5 bases). Trimming stripped 1 base from V and 6 bases from J, with 15 bases between. The CDR3 length is 16 residues. From germline, CDR1 is MGHRA and CDR2 YSYEKL. CDR3 bases: TGCGCCAGCAGCCAAGCCGGGGAGGGGCTCGATGAAAAACTGTTTTTT. It encodes CASSQAGEGLDEKLFF.

CDR3 DNA: TGTGCCAGTAGTAAAATTGGAGCGGAAGGCTACACCTTC. It translates to CASSKIGAEGYTF. This sequence joins TRBV19 and TRBJ1-2; D gene unclear. The germline V and J ends were trimmed by 4 bases and 8 bases, with 14 bases remaining between them. The CDR3 loop spans 13 amino acids. Looked up from germline, CDR1 is LNHDA and CDR2 is SQIVND (reference sequence).

This clone was found once. The rearrangement joins TRBV30 to TRBJ2-4; TRBD2 matches at 7 bases. Trimming cost V 1 base and J 3 bases; bases outside gene matches: 6. CDR1 and CDR2 (germline): GTSNPN, SVGIG (reference sequence). The length of the CDR3 is 15 residues. The CDR3 is CAWSAHWGGKNIQYF. CDR3 nucleotide sequence: TGTGCCTGGAGTGCCCATTGGGGGGGCAAAAACATTCAGTACTTC.

With respect to this clone: This sample includes further DNA sequences coding for the same CDR3. The chain recombines TRBV19 with TRBJ1-1; possibly TRBD1 for D (5 bases). Germline V gene lookup returns CDR1 LNHDA and CDR2 SQIVND (reference sequence). The V end was cut by 3 bases, the J end by 0 bases, with 8 bases between. This CDR3 comprises 14 residues. The CDR3: CASSIRDLNTEAFF. Here the CDR3 DNA reads TGTGCCAGTAGTATCCGGGACCTGAACACTGAAGCTTTCTTT.

This sequence joins TRBV27 and TRBJ1-2; TRBD1 matches at 9 bases. The ends lost 3 bases at V and 8 bases at J; junction bases unmatched: 10. The CDR3 loop spans 15 amino acids. From germline, CDR1 is MNHEY and CDR2 SMNVEV (reference sequence). The chain's CDR3 is CASSLGLGTGRGYTF. The CDR3 DNA is TGTGCCAGCAGTTTGGGTCTAGGGACAGGGCGAGGCTACACCTTC.

V usage is TRBV14 and J usage is TRBJ2-1; maybe TRBD2 (5 bases). Deletions cut 0 bases from V and 7 bases from J, with 10 bases between. The CDR3 runs to 14 residues. Germline V gene lookup returns CDR1 SGHDN and CDR2 FVKESK. CDR3 coding DNA: TGTGCCAGCAGCCAAGAACTAGGTACTAATGAGCAGTTCTTC. Encoded protein: CASSQELGTNEQFF. The variable domain in full, completed from reference TRBV14 and TRBJ2-1, reads EAGVTQFPSHSVIEKGQTVTLRCDPISGHDNLYWYRRVMGKEIKFLLHFVKESKQDESGMPNNRFLAERTGGTYSTLKVQPAELEDSGVYFCASSQELGTNEQFFGPGTRLTVL.

CDR3 in DNA: TGTGCCATCAGCCGGAGGGGCCCGGACTTTGCCGAGCAGTACTTC. This encodes CAISRRGPDFAEQYF. The chain combines TRBV10-3 with TRBJ2-7, with D maybe TRBD2 (6 bases). Germline CDR1 ENHRY, CDR2 SYGVKD. V lost 6 bases to trimming and J lost 6 bases, with 21 bases between them. CDR3 length: 15 amino acids.

This clone was observed a few times. The chain joins TRBV5-4 to TRBJ2-3, with a weak D call TRBD2 (6 bases). The CDR3 contains 14 residues. The V and J ends lost 9 bases and 0 bases respectively, with 14 bases between them. Germline CDR1 and CDR2: SGHNT and YYREEE (reference sequence). The CDR3 sequence is CATAGYLSTDTQYF. CDR3 DNA: TGTGCCACCGCGGGGTATCTTAGCACAGATACGCAGTATTTT. Full variable domain (remainder filled in from reference TRBV5-4 and TRBJ2-3): ETGVTQSPTHLIKTRGQQVTLRCSSQSGHNTVSWYQQALGQGPQFIFQYYREEENGRGNFPPRFSGLQFPNYSSELNVNALELDDSALYLCATAGYLSTDTQYFGPGTRLTVL.

The chain combines TRBV7-2 with TRBJ2-1, with D perhaps matching TRBD2 (5 bases). This CDR3 is built from 11 residues. Germline lookup yields CDR1 SGHTA and CDR2 FQGNSA. Trimming took 10 bases from V and 7 from J, leaving 11 bases between them. For the CDR3, the DNA is TGTGCCACTTTAACGGGGAATGAGCAGTTCTTC. It is translated as CATLTGNEQFF.

The V gene is TRBV6-5, the J gene TRBJ2-3; no clear D. V shed 3 bases and J shed 3 bases, with 7 bases lying between them. The CDR3 spans 13 residues. CDR1 MNHEY and CDR2 SVGAGI come from the germline V gene. In DNA form, the CDR3 reads TGTGCCAGCAGTTATGGCCAAACAGATACGCAGTATTTT. Translating it yields CASSYGQTDTQYF.

The J gene is TRBJ2-5, the V gene TRBV5-1, with D perhaps matching TRBD2 (5 bases). Germline V gene data show CDR1 as SGHRS and CDR2 as YFSETQ. V was cut by 2 bases and J by 1 base, with 9 bases left in between. CDR3 length: 14 residues. The CDR3 coding sequence is TGCGCCAGCAGCTTAGAGGGTACCCAAGAGACCCAGTACTTC. Translating it yields CASSLEGTQETQYF.

The V gene is TRBV19, the J gene TRBJ1-1; D remains unclear. V was shortened by 8 bases and J by 5 bases, with 21 bases between the two germline ends. This CDR3 spans 15 amino acids. CDR1 and CDR2 from the germline V gene are LNHDA and SQIVND (reference sequence). In DNA, the CDR3 is TGTGCCAGTGCTCCTGTGGGGTTTGATTGGACTGAAGCTTTCTTT. It encodes CASAPVGFDWTEAFF. Looking up the rest from reference TRBV19 and TRBJ1-1 gives the full variable domain: DGGITQSPKYLFRKEGQNVTLSCEQNLNHDAMYWYRQDPGQGLRLIYYSQIVNDFQKGDIAEGYSVSREKKESFPLTVTSAQKNPTAFYLCASAPVGFDWTEAFFGQGTRLTVV.

CDR3 region: CASSQAAQETQYF. The DNA for the CDR3 is TGTGCCAGCAGTCAGGCAGCCCAAGAGACCCAGTACTTC. The chain joins TRBV28 to TRBJ2-5; D is undetermined. Germline assignment: CDR1 MDHEN and CDR2 SYDVKM. CDR3 length: 13 amino acids. Between the trimmed V and J ends, which lost 5 bases and 1 base, there was a span of 8 bases.

This clone occurred once. In DNA form, the CDR3 reads TGTGCCAGCAGCTGGATGGGCTCTGGAAACACCATATATTTT. The encoded protein is CASSWMGSGNTIYF. The chain combines TRBV7-6 with TRBJ1-3; D uncertain. V shed 4 bases and J shed 0 bases, with 7 bases lying between them. CDR3 size: 14 residues. Germline assignment: CDR1 SGHVS and CDR2 FNYEAQ.

The chain is built from TRBV27 and TRBJ2-3; D possibly uses TRBD1 or TRBD2 (5 bases each). The CDR3 spans 12 residues. The V end was cut by 8 bases, the J end by 4 bases, with 10 bases between. The germline CDR1 and CDR2 sequences are MNHEY and SMNVEV (reference sequence). The CDR3 DNA reads TGTGCCAGCTGGCAGGGAGCAGATACGCAGTATTTT. Amino acids: CASWQGADTQYF.

The chain joins TRBV2 to TRBJ1-1; tentative D call: TRBD1 (5 bases). The ends were cut back, 7 bases at V and 0 bases at J, with 12 bases in the middle. CDR1 is SNHLY, CDR2 FYNNEI, per germline. The CDR3 length is 14 residues. The CDR3, as DNA: TGTGCCAGCACTCAGGGCAGCATGAACACTGAAGCTTTCTTT. It is translated as CASTQGSMNTEAFF.

On this clone: Different DNA sequences within this sample yield the same CDR3. The V and J genes are TRBV27 and TRBJ2-2; D is undetermined. The CDR3 is 14 amino acids. The germline V gene encodes CDR1 MNHEY and CDR2 SMNVEV (reference sequence). Trimming removed 2 bases from V and 0 bases from J, with 4 bases in between. The CDR3 nucleotides read TGTGCCAGCAGTTTAAGTCCGAACACCGGGGAGCTGTTTTTT. Residues: CASSLSPNTGELFF.

The chain links TRBV5-1 to TRBJ2-7, with D perhaps given as TRBD1 or TRBD2 (6 bases each). The V end was cut by 2 bases, the J end by 3 bases, with 24 bases between. CDR1 and CDR2 from the germline V gene are SGHRS and YFSETQ. The CDR3 is made up of 18 amino acids. The CDR3 reads CASSFDRFSGEGGYEQYF. The CDR3 nucleotides read TGCGCCAGCAGCTTCGACAGATTCAGCGGCGAGGGGGGCTACGAGCAGTACTTC. The full variable domain, completed using reference TRBV5-1 and TRBJ2-7, is KAGVTQTPRYLIKTRGQQVTLSCSPISGHRSVSWYQQTPGQGLQFLFEYFSETQRNKGNFPGRFSGRQFSNSRSEMNVSTLELGDSALYLCASSFDRFSGEGGYEQYFGPGTRLTVT.

The chain joins TRBV13 to TRBJ2-7; D is possibly TRBD2 (5 bases). Germline-derived CDR1 and CDR2 are PRHDT and FYEKMQ (reference sequence). The CDR3 is 16 residues long. Trimming removed 2 bases at V and 0 bases at J, with 14 bases between. CDR3 protein: CASSLMAGFSSYEQYF. The CDR3 nucleotides read TGTGCCAGCAGCTTAATGGCGGGTTTCTCCTCCTACGAGCAGTACTTC.

V usage is TRBV19 and J usage is TRBJ1-5; TRBD1 is a possible D gene (6 bases). The germline V gene encodes CDR1 LNHDA and CDR2 SQIVND (reference sequence). The V gene lost 5 bases and the J gene lost 5 bases, with 16 bases spanning the gap. The length of the CDR3 is 15 residues. CDR3 residues: CASSSPVGGDQPQHF. CDR3 DNA: TGTGCCAGTAGTTCGCCCGTGGGGGGCGATCAGCCCCAGCATTTT.

J is TRBJ1-2 and V is TRBV6-4; D might be TRBD1 (6 bases). The CDR3 consists of 13 residues. CDR1 and CDR2 from the germline V gene are MRHNA and SNTAGT. V lost 2 bases, J lost 7 bases, and 11 bases lay in between. The CDR3 reads CASSDHRVRGYTF. The CDR3 nucleotides read TGTGCCAGCAGTGACCACAGGGTTCGTGGCTACACCTTC.

The chain is built from TRBV5-6 and TRBJ1-3; 9 bases match TRBD1. The trim removed 4 bases at V and 4 bases at J, leaving 6 bases unmatched. The CDR3 has 15 residues. The germline gives CDR1 SGHDT, CDR2 YYEEEE. The CDR3 DNA reads as TGTGCCAGCAGCCCCCGGACAGGGGTAGGAAACACCATATATTTT. It yields the protein CASSPRTGVGNTIYF.